The 2 T cell receptor beta chains in this list originate from one sample, sequenced in a study of T cells in Graves' hyperthyroidism and ophthalmopathy (dated 2019 in TCRdb). Libraries came from multiplex PCR. Sequencing was performed on an Illumina HiSeq 2000. The TCR beta CDR3 regions were amplified from RNA transcripts. The TCR CDR3 was subjected to a first round of RT-PCR using the HTBI primer set and the Qiagen OneStep RT-PCR kit. The raw public data were reprocessed by TCRdb itself: fastp quality trimming at Q25, MiXCR clonotype calling, in-frame beta chains only. For every CDR3 protein sequence, its rows merge into one entry that carries the most common genes and DNA. Counted in this sample were 360,000 or so distinct CDR3 sequences; roughly 15% of them appeared once. Roughly a fifth of the sample lies in the top ten. The specimen was blood. The source is a woman aged 55-70 years with Graves' ophthalmopathy.

The rearrangement uses TRBV7-9 and TRBJ2-6, with 9 bases matching TRBD1. The ends lost 5 bases at V and 2 bases at J; junction bases unmatched: 13. The CDR3 has 19 residues. Germline V gene data show CDR1 as SEHNR and CDR2 as FQNEAQ (reference sequence). The CDR3 DNA sequence: TGTGCCAGCAGCCCCAACAGGGGGCAATCCGGTGCTGGGGCCAACGTCCTGACTTTC. Protein product: CASSPNRGQSGAGANVLTF.

This clonotype occurred many times. The chain uses TRBV28 and TRBJ2-1; no reliable D call. There are 13 residues in the CDR3. CDR1 and CDR2 from the germline V gene are MDHEN and SYDVKM. Trimming cost V 5 bases and J 4 bases, with 9 bases left between them. CDR3 protein: CASSHDLYNEQFF. The CDR3 region has the DNA TGTGCCAGCAGTCACGACCTGTACAATGAGCAGTTCTTC. Together with reference TRBV28 and TRBJ2-1, the CDR3 gives the full variable domain: DVKVTQSSRYLVKRTGEKVFLECVQDMDHENMFWYRQDPGLGLRLIYFSYDVKMKEKGDIPEGYSVSREKKERFSLILESASTNQTSMYLCASSHDLYNEQFFGPGTRLTVL.